These T cell receptor beta chains were read from a single sample in a study of Ad26.COV2.S vaccination and SARS-CoV-2 variants. Sequenced by immunoSEQ multiplex PCR; TCRdb stores in-frame clones only, minus some. There are 350,000 to 450,000 clones in the sample; approximately 91% occur only once, and under 2% lies in the top ten. Specimen: peripheral blood, collected in a trial of Ad26.COV2.S vaccine versus placebo. These receptors were collected from a person between 18 and 65 years old who received the Ad26.COV2.S COVID-19 vaccine or a placebo. CDR3s include the opening cysteine and the closing phenylalanine or tryptophan. A D gene is named only where the DNA matches it firmly.

TRBD1	TRBJ2-2	TRBV10-2	TGCGCCAGCAGTTCACCCAGGGGGCATGGCACCGGGGAGCTGTTTTTT	CASSSPRGHGTGELFF
-	TRBJ2-5	TRBV28	TGTGCCAGCAGTAACGGAGGTCGCGGGGAGACCCAGTACTTC	CASSNGGRGETQYF
TRBD2	TRBJ2-1	TRBV9	TGTGCCAGCAGTCGGGGGACTAGCGGGAGGTATGAGCAGTTCTTC	CASSRGTSGRYEQFF
-	TRBJ1-4	TRBV30	TGTGCCTGGAGTGTAGGAGGCGGGACTAATGAAAAACTGTTTTTT	CAWSVGGGTNEKLFF
-	TRBJ2-1	TRBV19	TGTGCCAGTAGTAAGTGGGAGTACAATGAGCAGTTCTTC	CASSKWEYNEQFF
-	TRBJ1-1	TRBV28	TGTGCCAGCAGTTTGTTCATGACTGAAGCTTTCTTT	CASSLFMTEAFF
-	TRBJ1-1	TRBV5-1	TGCGCCAGCAGCCCCGACGGCCGGGAGGCTGAAGCTTTCTTT	CASSPDGREAEAFF
TRBD1	TRBJ2-2	TRBV19	TGTGCCAGTAGTAATTCCGGGACAGGGGGCAACGGGGAGCTGTTTTTT	CASSNSGTGGNGELFF
-	TRBJ2-1	TRBV4-2	TGTGCCAGCAGTCAAGGGATCTTATCGGAGCAGTTCTTC	CASSQGILSEQFF
-	TRBJ2-3	TRBV21-1	TGTGCCAGCAGGGGACTAGAATGGTATTTT	CASRGLEWYF
-	TRBJ1-6	TRBV10-3	TGTGCCACCGGGGAACAAGGCAATTATTCACCCCTCCACTTT	CATGEQGNYSPLHF
-	TRBJ1-2	TRBV11-2	TGTGCCAGCACCTCACTCCGAGGGGCAGGGGCCAACTATGGCTACACCTTC	CASTSLRGAGANYGYTF
-	TRBJ2-5	TRBV3-1/TRBV3-2	TGTGCCAGCAGCCCCCGGACAAGAGAAGAGACCCAGTACTTC	CASSPRTREETQYF
-	TRBJ1-4	TRBV5-4	TGTGCCAGCAGCTTGGATATGGGGGGGCTTACTAATGAAAAACTGTTTTTT	CASSLDMGGLTNEKLFF